The rows below give T cell receptor beta chains drawn from one sample of a study of early stage breast cancer tumors. The assay was immunoSEQ multiplex PCR, and TCRdb's table has in-frame clones only and misses some. Found here are over 15,000 clones, about 83% of them singletons; the top ten hold approximately 1.7%. Sequencing used blood. The receptors originated from an older person with breast cancer. The CDR3 runs from the conserved cysteine through the conserved F or W. D genes are given only for firm matches. Clone size is shown for a subset of rows, as once, few, many or a class of expanded clone.

TRBJ1-2,TRBV27,NA,NA,CASSSTPGIFTRYGYTF,TGTGCCAGCAGCTCAACCCCCGGGATATTTACTCGATATGGCTACACCTTC
TRBJ2-3,TRBV19,few,NA,CASSTVLPSGGPSDTQYF,TGTGCCAGTAGTACCGTCCTCCCGAGCGGAGGGCCTTCGGATACGCAGTATTTT
TRBJ1-1,TRBV12-5,NA,TRBD1,CASVLRTGRPEAFF,TGTGCTAGTGTTTTGCGGACAGGGAGACCTGAAGCTTTCTTT
TRBJ2-3,TRBV19,NA,TRBD2,CASRLAGGTDTQYF,TGTGCCAGCAGATTAGCGGGGGGCACAGATACGCAGTATTTT
TRBJ1-2,TRBV9,NA,TRBD1,CASSAQGNVFDGYTF,TGTGCCAGCAGCGCACAGGGGAACGTCTTTGATGGCTACACCTTC
TRBJ1-4,TRBV5-4,NA,NA,CASSQTGGGEKLFF,TGTGCCAGCAGCCAGACAGGAGGTGGTGAAAAACTGTTTTTT
TRBJ2-3,TRBV11-2,NA,TRBD2,CASSYLAGGPTDTQYF,TGTGCCAGCAGCTATTTAGCGGGGGGGCCCACAGATACGCAGTATTTT
TRBJ2-7,TRBV2,NA,NA,CASSDFGRLGDEQYF,TGTGCCAGCAGTGATTTCGGCCGCTTGGGAGACGAGCAGTACTTC
TRBJ2-3,TRBV11-3,NA,NA,CASSLGEGADTDTQYF,TGTGCCAGCAGCTTAGGGGAAGGGGCGGACACAGATACGCAGTATTTT
TRBJ1-2,TRBV6-1,medium-sized,TRBD1,CASIPGQGANYGYTF,TGTGCCAGCATTCCGGGACAGGGGGCGAACTATGGCTACACCTTC
TRBJ2-7,TRBV2,NA,TRBD2,CASTGGLAGVRSYEQYF,TGTGCCAGCACCGGAGGACTAGCGGGGGTTCGCTCCTACGAGCAGTACTTC
TRBJ1-3,TRBV7-2,NA,NA,CASSLRESGNTIYF,TGTGCCAGCAGCTTAAGGGAGTCCGGAAACACCATATATTTT
TRBJ1-2,TRBV28,NA,NA,CATRGGRSNYGYTF,TGTGCCACCCGAGGGGGTCGGTCTAACTATGGCTACACCTTC
TRBJ2-5,TRBV5-8,NA,TRBD1,CATQGARQETQYF,TGTGCCACCCAGGGGGCTCGTCAAGAGACCCAGTACTTC
TRBJ2-7,TRBV19,NA,TRBD1,CASSPGTGGSSYEQYF,TGTGCCAGTAGTCCCGGGACAGGGGGTAGCTCCTACGAGCAGTACTTC
TRBJ1-2,TRBV6-1,NA,NA,CASSEVGTVYISSYTF,TGTGCCAGCAGTGAAGTAGGAACAGTATATATTTCTAGCTACACCTTC
TRBJ1-5,TRBV6-6,NA,TRBD1,CASSLAEGQRNQPQHF,TGTGCCAGCAGTCTCGCTGAGGGACAGCGCAATCAGCCCCAGCATTTT
TRBJ1-6,TRBV7-6,NA,NA,CASSLGEASPLHF,TGTGCCAGCAGCTTAGGGGAGGCATCACCCCTCCACTTT
TRBJ2-7,TRBV4-2,NA,TRBD2,CASSLTSGGVTYEQYF,TGTGCCAGCAGCCTTACTAGCGGGGGGGTGACCTACGAGCAGTACTTC
TRBJ2-7,TRBV28,once,TRBD2,CASRKRGNYEQYF,TGTGCCAGCCGGAAGCGGGGGAACTACGAGCAGTACTTC
TRBJ2-6,TRBV19,NA,TRBD2,CASSDTGRGAFGANVLTF,TGTGCCAGTAGCGATACGGGGCGGGGGGCTTTCGGGGCCAACGTCCTGACTTTC
TRBJ2-5,TRBV5-8,NA,NA,CASSLADRLGETQYF,TGTGCCAGCAGCTTGGCTGATCGACTAGGGGAGACCCAGTACTTC
TRBJ1-1,TRBV5-1,NA,NA,CASSLGVRGVTEAFF,TGCGCCAGCAGCTTGGGGGTGCGGGGGGTCACTGAAGCTTTCTTT
TRBJ1-6,TRBV7-8,once,TRBD1,CASSLSRPGTGVSPLHF,TGTGCCAGCAGCTTATCCCGCCCCGGGACAGGGGTTTCACCCCTCCACTTT
TRBJ1-1,TRBV21-1,NA,NA,CASGQNTEAFF,TGTGCCAGCGGACAGAACACTGAAGCTTTCTTT
TRBJ1-2,TRBV30,NA,TRBD1,CAWSRGAGYTF,TGTGCCTGGAGCAGGGGGGCTGGCTACACCTTC
TRBJ2-7,TRBV5-6,NA,NA,CASSRRDILSYEQYF,TGTGCCAGCAGCCGCCGGGACATTCTATCCTACGAGCAGTACTTC
TRBJ2-5,TRBV18,NA,TRBD1,CASFFSGQGQETQYF,TGTGCCAGCTTCTTCAGCGGACAGGGGCAAGAGACCCAGTACTTC
TRBJ2-7,TRBV9,NA,NA,CASSSTPYEQYF,TGTGCCAGCAGCTCTACCCCCTACGAGCAGTACTTC
TRBJ1-2,TRBV10-3,NA,NA,CAIRTGQTSNYGYTF,TGTGCCATCAGAACCGGACAGACCTCAAACTATGGCTACACCTTC
TRBJ2-5,TRBV9,NA,TRBD1,CASSPHGTDQETQYF,TGTGCCAGCAGCCCTCACGGGACAGACCAAGAGACCCAGTACTTC
TRBJ1-2,TRBV28,NA,NA,CASSSLYGYTF,TGTGCCAGCAGTTCCCTTTATGGCTACACCTTC
TRBJ1-5,TRBV9,NA,NA,CASSVNPAGQPQHF,TGTGCCAGCAGCGTAAACCCCGCCGGGCAGCCCCAGCATTTT
TRBJ1-1,TRBV6-5,NA,NA,CASSYMSRAEAFF,TGTGCCAGCAGTTACATGTCACGGGCTGAAGCTTTCTTT
TRBJ1-2,TRBV30,NA,NA,CAWSGGGSGGYTF,TGTGCCTGGAGTGGCGGGGGGTCAGGGGGCTACACCTTC
TRBJ2-7,TRBV7-6,NA,TRBD2,CASSLARGGYYEQYF,TGTGCCAGCAGCTTAGCACGGGGGGGGTACTACGAGCAGTACTTC
TRBJ2-5,TRBV2,NA,NA,CASSTTRSGETQYF,TGTGCCAGCAGTACGACTAGGTCGGGGGAGACCCAGTACTTC
TRBJ1-1,TRBV5-4,medium-sized,NA,CASSSETGRTEAFF,TGTGCCAGCAGCTCGGAGACAGGTAGAACTGAAGCTTTCTTT
TRBJ2-7,TRBV5-5,NA,NA,CASSLGGSYSYEQYF,TGTGCCAGCAGCTTGGGAGGATCCTACTCCTACGAGCAGTACTTC
TRBJ1-2,TRBV6-4,NA,NA,CASSDPDLRGYTF,TGTGCCAGCAGTGACCCGGATCTGAGGGGCTACACCTTC
TRBJ2-7,TRBV21-1,NA,NA,CASSGTGTEDYEQYF,TGTGCCAGCAGCGGAACCGGGACAGAGGACTACGAGCAGTACTTC
TRBJ1-2,TRBV9,NA,NA,CASSAGGGNYGYTF,TGTGCCAGCAGCGCTGGGGGAGGGAACTATGGCTACACCTTC
TRBJ1-3,TRBV5-1,NA,NA,CASRDTLSGNTIYF,TGCGCCAGCAGGGACACCCTCTCTGGAAACACCATATATTTT
TRBJ1-5,TRBV6-1,NA,TRBD1,CASSGGTGNQPQHF,TGTGCCAGCAGTGGGGGGACAGGGAATCAGCCCCAGCATTTT
TRBJ2-2,TRBV11-2,NA,NA,CASSRRGNTGELFF,TGTGCCAGCAGCCGGCGGGGTAACACCGGGGAGCTGTTTTTT
TRBJ2-3,TRBV30,NA,TRBD2,CAWRTGLAGTDTQYF,TGTGCCTGGAGGACAGGACTAGCGGGCACAGATACGCAGTATTTT
TRBJ1-1,TRBV18,few,NA,CASSPVGANTEAFF,TGTGCCAGCTCACCGGTAGGGGCGAACACTGAAGCTTTCTTT
TRBJ1-1,TRBV27,NA,TRBD1,CASSRDRENTEAFF,TGTGCCAGCAGTCGGGACAGGGAGAACACTGAAGCTTTCTTT
TRBJ2-5,TRBV6-6,NA,TRBD1,CASSQGALGKTQYF,TGTGCCAGCAGTCAGGGGGCCCTCGGGAAGACCCAGTACTTC
TRBJ2-3,TRBV5-1,NA,TRBD2,CASRLLAGDTDTQYF,TGCGCCAGCAGGTTACTAGCGGGGGACACAGATACGCAGTATTTT
TRBJ1-6,TRBV5-1,few,NA,CASSSGDNSPLHF,TGCGCCAGCAGCTCCGGGGATAATTCACCCCTCCACTTT
TRBJ2-7,TRBV30,few,TRBD1,CAWLRPGQGAREQYF,TGTGCCTGGTTAAGACCGGGACAGGGGGCGAGGGAGCAGTACTTC
TRBJ2-1,TRBV5-1,NA,TRBD2,CASTPIGGGSYNEQFF,TGCGCCAGCACCCCGATCGGGGGGGGGTCATACAATGAGCAGTTCTTC
TRBJ2-1,TRBV5-3,NA,TRBD2,CARSLGTSGGACYSEQFF,TGTGCCAGAAGCCTGGGGACTAGCGGGGGGGCGTGCTACAGTGAGCAGTTCTTC
TRBJ2-1,TRBV29-1,NA,NA,CSVYKRGEGGYNEQFF,TGCAGCGTTTACAAACGGGGAGAAGGGGGTTACAATGAGCAGTTCTTC
TRBJ1-3,TRBV4-3,once,NA,CASSPLGGGSSGNTIYF,TGCGCCAGCAGCCCCCTCGGGGGGGGAAGCTCTGGAAACACCATATATTTT
TRBJ1-4,TRBV11-2,NA,NA,CASSLRGEGEKLFF,TGTGCCAGCAGCTTAAGAGGGGAGGGGGAAAAACTGTTTTTT
TRBJ1-2,TRBV27,once,TRBD1,CASSPGQGRRNYGYTF,TGTGCCAGCAGTCCTGGACAGGGGAGGAGGAACTATGGCTACACCTTC
TRBJ2-1,TRBV7-2,NA,TRBD2,CASSRGGEQFF,TGTGCCAGCAGCCGCGGGGGGGAGCAGTTCTTC